This TCR beta chain was documented in a study of blood T cell repertoires in COVID-19. The overall study: The cDNA or gDNA used as material had been derived from T cells, B-cell-depleted T cells, or PBMCs.

In the original processing: Estimation of nucleated cell counts was performed using reference gene primer amplification. The method was immunoSEQ multiplex PCR; TCRdb's version includes in-frame clones alone and lacks a portion of them. The V and J calls and clone size come from that table; D and trimming were worked out from the DNA. The sample shows 15,000 to 20,000 clones, 87% of them seen only once. The ends lost 3 bases at V and 5 bases at J; junction bases unmatched: 8. The CDR3 sequence is 17 residues long. The germline V gene encodes CDR1 SGHRS and CDR2 YFSETQ. The receptor was isolated from a human donor in a cohort sampled during active COVID-19. The V and J genes are TRBV5-1 and TRBJ2-5; 15 bases align to TRBD2. Sequenced material: peripheral blood. This CDR3 is CASSSGLAGGNGETQYF. The CDR3 nucleotides read TGCGCCAGCAGCTCGGGACTAGCGGGGGGCAACGGGGAGACCCAGTACTTC.